A selection of T cell receptor beta chains follows, all from one sample in a study of cytomegalovirus exposure and HLA in healthy donors. Sequencing used immunoSEQ multiplex PCR; TCRdb keeps in-frame clones, though not all of them. The sample carries 85,000 to 130,000 clones, under 80% recorded once. The sequenced material came from PBMCs. These receptor sequences come from a woman aged 18-30 years in good health and CMV-seropositive. CDR3s include the opening cysteine and the closing phenylalanine or tryptophan. A D gene is named only where the DNA matches it firmly. Clone size is given for some rows only: seen once, a few or many times, or a class if the clone is expanded.

j_call: TRBJ2-7; clone_size: NA; d_call: TRBD2; v_call: TRBV9; cdr3_length: 15; cdr3_nt: TGTGCCAGCAGCGTTACTAGCGCAAGCTCCTACGAGCAGTACTTC; cdr3_aa: CASSVTSASSYEQYF
j_call: TRBJ1-1; clone_size: NA; d_call: NA; v_call: TRBV19; cdr3_length: 13; cdr3_nt: TGTGCCAGTAGCCCGGGGGTGAACACTGAAGCTTTCTTT; cdr3_aa: CASSPGVNTEAFF
j_call: TRBJ2-1; clone_size: NA; d_call: TRBD2; v_call: TRBV15; cdr3_length: 15; cdr3_nt: TGTGCCACCAGCAGAGCACCGGCTAGCGGGGATGAGCAGTTCTTC; cdr3_aa: CATSRAPASGDEQFF
j_call: TRBJ2-1; clone_size: NA; d_call: TRBD2; v_call: TRBV5-8; cdr3_length: 18; cdr3_nt: TGTGCCAGCAGCTTGGGGGCCACTAGCGGGAGTGCCTACAATGAGCAGTTCTTC; cdr3_aa: CASSLGATSGSAYNEQFF
j_call: TRBJ2-1; clone_size: few; d_call: NA; v_call: TRBV30; cdr3_length: 14; cdr3_nt: TGTGCCTGGAGTGTACAGGATTATTACAATGAGCAGTTCTTC; cdr3_aa: CAWSVQDYYNEQFF
j_call: TRBJ1-4; clone_size: NA; d_call: TRBD1; v_call: TRBV7-6; cdr3_length: 16; cdr3_nt: TGTGCCAGCAGCCCTAACGAGGGGGCGATTAATGAAAAACTGTTTTTT; cdr3_aa: CASSPNEGAINEKLFF
j_call: TRBJ2-7; clone_size: NA; d_call: TRBD1; v_call: TRBV28; cdr3_length: 16; cdr3_nt: TGTGCCAGCAGTTTAGGGGCCGGGACAGGGGCCGACGAGCAGTACTTC; cdr3_aa: CASSLGAGTGADEQYF
j_call: TRBJ1-1; clone_size: once; d_call: NA; v_call: TRBV27; cdr3_length: 14; cdr3_nt: TGTGCCAGCACTCGAGGGGGTTCGAACACTGAAGCTTTCTTT; cdr3_aa: CASTRGGSNTEAFF
j_call: TRBJ2-2; clone_size: NA; d_call: TRBD2; v_call: TRBV6-4; cdr3_length: 12; cdr3_nt: TGTGCCAGCTCCGCTAGCGGGACGGAGCTGTTTTTT; cdr3_aa: CASSASGTELFF
j_call: TRBJ2-7; clone_size: few; d_call: NA; v_call: TRBV4-3; cdr3_length: 14; cdr3_nt: TGCGCCAGCAGCCAAGATGCAGGGCCCTACGAGCAGTACTTC; cdr3_aa: CASSQDAGPYEQYF
j_call: TRBJ2-1; clone_size: NA; d_call: TRBD2; v_call: TRBV29-1; cdr3_length: 15; cdr3_nt: TGCAGCGTCGCATTAGCGGGAGTCTCCTACAATGAGCAGTTCTTC; cdr3_aa: CSVALAGVSYNEQFF
j_call: TRBJ2-1; clone_size: NA; d_call: NA; v_call: TRBV9; cdr3_length: 14; cdr3_nt: TGTGCCAGCAGCGTAGGCGGGTACGACAATGAGCAGTTCTTC; cdr3_aa: CASSVGGYDNEQFF
j_call: TRBJ2-1; clone_size: NA; d_call: NA; v_call: TRBV25-1; cdr3_length: 15; cdr3_nt: TGTGCCAGCAGTGAATCCCGCGGAGTCTACAATGAGCAGTTCTTC; cdr3_aa: CASSESRGVYNEQFF
j_call: TRBJ2-5; clone_size: NA; d_call: TRBD2; v_call: TRBV27; cdr3_length: 13; cdr3_nt: TGTGCCAGCAGTTCGGGACTAGGGGCGACCCAGTACTTC; cdr3_aa: CASSSGLGATQYF
j_call: TRBJ2-2; clone_size: once; d_call: TRBD1; v_call: TRBV7-7; cdr3_length: 15; cdr3_nt: TGTGCCAGCAGCTTGGACAGGATTAACACCGGGGAGCTGTTTTTT; cdr3_aa: CASSLDRINTGELFF
j_call: TRBJ1-1; clone_size: few; d_call: NA; v_call: TRBV19; cdr3_length: 15; cdr3_nt: TGTGCCAGTAGTATGGGCAGGGGAGTCGGCACTGAAGCTTTCTTT; cdr3_aa: CASSMGRGVGTEAFF
j_call: TRBJ2-5; clone_size: NA; d_call: TRBD2; v_call: TRBV7-2; cdr3_length: 16; cdr3_nt: TGTGCCAGCAGCTTGCTAGGACTAGCGCCCGAAGAGACCCAGTACTTC; cdr3_aa: CASSLLGLAPEETQYF
j_call: TRBJ2-7; clone_size: NA; d_call: NA; v_call: TRBV27; cdr3_length: 14; cdr3_nt: TGTGCCAGCAGTTTAGGGGCCCGGACCTACGAGCAGTACTTC; cdr3_aa: CASSLGARTYEQYF
j_call: TRBJ1-1; clone_size: NA; d_call: NA; v_call: TRBV4-3; cdr3_length: 13; cdr3_nt: TGCGCCAGCAGCTTGGACAGAGACACTGAAGCTTTCTTT; cdr3_aa: CASSLDRDTEAFF
j_call: TRBJ1-1; clone_size: few; d_call: TRBD1; v_call: TRBV2; cdr3_length: 14; cdr3_nt: TGTGCCAGCAGAGAAGGACAGGGTTACACTGAAGCTTTCTTT; cdr3_aa: CASREGQGYTEAFF
j_call: TRBJ1-3; clone_size: few; d_call: NA; v_call: TRBV18; cdr3_length: 16; cdr3_nt: TGTGCCAGCTCACCCACCCTCGGGATTGAGGGAAACACCATATATTTT; cdr3_aa: CASSPTLGIEGNTIYF
j_call: TRBJ2-7; clone_size: NA; d_call: NA; v_call: TRBV6-5; cdr3_length: 14; cdr3_nt: TGTGCCAGCTCGGGGGACGGATACTCCTACGAGCAGTACTTC; cdr3_aa: CASSGDGYSYEQYF
j_call: TRBJ2-1; clone_size: NA; d_call: TRBD2; v_call: TRBV6-4; cdr3_length: 15; cdr3_nt: TGTGCCAGCAGTGACTCAGCGGGAGACTACAATGAGCAGTTCTTC; cdr3_aa: CASSDSAGDYNEQFF
j_call: TRBJ2-7; clone_size: NA; d_call: TRBD2; v_call: TRBV28; cdr3_length: 17; cdr3_nt: TGTGCCAGCAGTCAACAGGGTAGCGGGACTCCCTCCTACGAGCAGTACTTC; cdr3_aa: CASSQQGSGTPSYEQYF
j_call: TRBJ1-3; clone_size: NA; d_call: NA; v_call: TRBV6-1; cdr3_length: 15; cdr3_nt: TGTGCCAGCAGTGAAGTAGGGGGGGCTGGAAACACCATATATTTT; cdr3_aa: CASSEVGGAGNTIYF
j_call: TRBJ2-7; clone_size: NA; d_call: NA; v_call: TRBV15; cdr3_length: 14; cdr3_nt: TGTGCCACCAGCAGAGATAGGGGTCCCTACGAGCAGTACTTC; cdr3_aa: CATSRDRGPYEQYF
j_call: TRBJ2-1; clone_size: few; d_call: NA; v_call: TRBV7-3; cdr3_length: 14; cdr3_nt: TGTGCCAGCAGCTTTGGCTTTTCTGGAGATGAGCAGTTCTTC; cdr3_aa: CASSFGFSGDEQFF
j_call: TRBJ2-7; clone_size: NA; d_call: TRBD1; v_call: TRBV4-3; cdr3_length: 15; cdr3_nt: TGCGCCAGCAGCCCCGGACAGGGGGCGAGCTACGAGCAGTACTTC; cdr3_aa: CASSPGQGASYEQYF
j_call: TRBJ1-1; clone_size: NA; d_call: NA; v_call: TRBV27; cdr3_length: 14; cdr3_nt: TGTGCCAGCAGTTTTTCCTTCGGAGGCACTGAAGCTTTCTTT; cdr3_aa: CASSFSFGGTEAFF
j_call: TRBJ1-1; clone_size: NA; d_call: NA; v_call: TRBV5-1; cdr3_length: 14; cdr3_nt: TGCGCCAGCAGCTTCGGAGAGTTTGGGAGCGAAGCTTTCTTT; cdr3_aa: CASSFGEFGSEAFF
j_call: TRBJ2-6; clone_size: NA; d_call: TRBD1; v_call: TRBV30; cdr3_length: 19; cdr3_nt: TGTGCCTGGAATCTCCTTAGGGACAGGGCCTTCTCTGGGGCCAACGTCCTGACTTTC; cdr3_aa: CAWNLLRDRAFSGANVLTF
j_call: TRBJ2-3; clone_size: NA; d_call: TRBD2; v_call: TRBV7-9; cdr3_length: 16; cdr3_nt: TGTGCCAGCAGCGGCCGTAGCGGGACTCCCACAGATACGCAGTATTTT; cdr3_aa: CASSGRSGTPTDTQYF
j_call: TRBJ1-4; clone_size: NA; d_call: TRBD1; v_call: TRBV10-3; cdr3_length: 15; cdr3_nt: TGTGCCACGAGGGACAGGGGTACAACTAATGAAAAACTGTTTTTT; cdr3_aa: CATRDRGTTNEKLFF
j_call: TRBJ2-7; clone_size: few; d_call: TRBD2; v_call: TRBV7-9; cdr3_length: 17; cdr3_nt: TGTGCCAGCAGCCAAAGACTAGCTGGGACCGCACACTACGAGCAGTACTTC; cdr3_aa: CASSQRLAGTAHYEQYF
j_call: TRBJ2-7; clone_size: NA; d_call: NA; v_call: TRBV7-8; cdr3_length: 14; cdr3_nt: TGTGCCAGCAGCTTAGCTACTAGTACCTACGAGCAGTACTTC; cdr3_aa: CASSLATSTYEQYF
j_call: TRBJ1-6; clone_size: NA; d_call: NA; v_call: TRBV5-6; cdr3_length: 15; cdr3_nt: TGTGCCAGCAGCTTGGAGTTCGGCAGGGGCTCACCCCTCCACTTT; cdr3_aa: CASSLEFGRGSPLHF
j_call: TRBJ2-7; clone_size: NA; d_call: NA; v_call: TRBV27; cdr3_length: 15; cdr3_nt: TGTGCCAGCAGTTTACAGGGGGCCGGGGGGTACGAGCAGTACTTC; cdr3_aa: CASSLQGAGGYEQYF
j_call: TRBJ1-1; clone_size: NA; d_call: TRBD1; v_call: TRBV2; cdr3_length: 17; cdr3_nt: TGTGCCAGCAGCCCCCGCCCGGGACAGGGAGGGAACACTGAAGCTTTCTTT; cdr3_aa: CASSPRPGQGGNTEAFF
j_call: TRBJ2-3; clone_size: NA; d_call: TRBD2; v_call: TRBV27; cdr3_length: 15; cdr3_nt: TGTGCCAGCAGTATGACTAGCGGGACCACAGATACGCAGTATTTT; cdr3_aa: CASSMTSGTTDTQYF
j_call: TRBJ2-5; clone_size: NA; d_call: NA; v_call: TRBV30; cdr3_length: 16; cdr3_nt: TGTGCCTGGAGTCTGGGGACAAGCATTTTGCAAGAGACCCAGTACTTC; cdr3_aa: CAWSLGTSILQETQYF
j_call: TRBJ2-5; clone_size: NA; d_call: TRBD2; v_call: TRBV13; cdr3_length: 15; cdr3_nt: TGTGCCAGCAGCCCCGGGACTAGCGGGAGAGAGACCCAGTACTTC; cdr3_aa: CASSPGTSGRETQYF
j_call: TRBJ2-5; clone_size: NA; d_call: NA; v_call: TRBV21-1; cdr3_length: 15; cdr3_nt: TGTGCCAGCAGCCGAATCCGGGGAAAGTACGAGACCCAGTACTTC; cdr3_aa: CASSRIRGKYETQYF
j_call: TRBJ2-2; clone_size: NA; d_call: NA; v_call: TRBV7-8; cdr3_length: 16; cdr3_nt: TGTGCCAGCAGCTTAGTTGGTGACTTGAACACCGGGGAGCTGTTTTTT; cdr3_aa: CASSLVGDLNTGELFF
j_call: TRBJ2-2; clone_size: NA; d_call: TRBD2; v_call: TRBV25-1; cdr3_length: 18; cdr3_nt: TGTGCCAGCAGTGAATCCTTCCGGCTAGCGGGAGGGCCCGGGGAGCTGTTTTTT; cdr3_aa: CASSESFRLAGGPGELFF
j_call: TRBJ2-1; clone_size: NA; d_call: NA; v_call: TRBV7-2; cdr3_length: 12; cdr3_nt: TGTGCCAGCAGCTTAGCGGCGGATGAGCAGTTCTTC; cdr3_aa: CASSLAADEQFF
j_call: TRBJ2-2; clone_size: NA; d_call: TRBD1; v_call: TRBV25-1; cdr3_length: 15; cdr3_nt: TGTGCCAGCAGTCCCCAGGGGGCTCGGTCCGGGGAGCTGTTTTTT; cdr3_aa: CASSPQGARSGELFF
j_call: TRBJ1-2; clone_size: NA; d_call: TRBD1; v_call: TRBV5-1; cdr3_length: 13; cdr3_nt: TGCGCCAGCAGCTTGACAGGGGACTATGGCTACACCTTC; cdr3_aa: CASSLTGDYGYTF
j_call: TRBJ1-2; clone_size: NA; d_call: TRBD1; v_call: TRBV28; cdr3_length: 13; cdr3_nt: TGTGCCAGCAGGCCGACAGGGGAGGGTGGCTACACCTTC; cdr3_aa: CASRPTGEGGYTF
j_call: TRBJ2-7; clone_size: few; d_call: TRBD2; v_call: TRBV25-1; cdr3_length: 15; cdr3_nt: TGTGCCAGCAGTGTTGGACTAGCAAGCTCCTACGAGCAGTACTTC; cdr3_aa: CASSVGLASSYEQYF
j_call: TRBJ1-5; clone_size: once; d_call: TRBD1; v_call: TRBV10-1; cdr3_length: 14; cdr3_nt: TGCGCCAGCGGAGAGGGACAGGGCCATCAGCCCCAGCATTTT; cdr3_aa: CASGEGQGHQPQHF
j_call: TRBJ2-7; clone_size: few; d_call: NA; v_call: TRBV5-6; cdr3_length: 16; cdr3_nt: TGTGCCAGCAGCTTGAGGGGCGCAGTTACCTCCTACGAGCAGTACTTC; cdr3_aa: CASSLRGAVTSYEQYF
j_call: TRBJ2-7; clone_size: NA; d_call: NA; v_call: TRBV27; cdr3_length: 13; cdr3_nt: TGTGCCAGCAAGACAGCCGGCCCCTACGAGCAGTACTTC; cdr3_aa: CASKTAGPYEQYF
j_call: TRBJ2-2; clone_size: NA; d_call: NA; v_call: TRBV10-3; cdr3_length: 15; cdr3_nt: TGTGCCATCACCGAGGTGGGAGTAGGGACCGGGGAGCTGTTTTTT; cdr3_aa: CAITEVGVGTGELFF
j_call: TRBJ1-4; clone_size: NA; d_call: NA; v_call: TRBV6-6; cdr3_length: 15; cdr3_nt: TGTGCCAGCAGTTACTCAGGGGGAATGATCGAAAAACTGTTTTTT; cdr3_aa: CASSYSGGMIEKLFF
j_call: TRBJ1-1; clone_size: NA; d_call: NA; v_call: TRBV21-1; cdr3_length: 16; cdr3_nt: TGTGCCAGCAGCAAAGCGGGGCGGGGATGGAACACTGAAGCTTTCTTT; cdr3_aa: CASSKAGRGWNTEAFF